This T cell receptor (beta chain) was recorded in a study of blood T cells in healthy people across ages. General study findings and limits: With unsorted PBMCs, a conclusive comparison of naive versus antigen-experienced cells was not possible.

The CDR3 runs 16 residues. As to this clonotype: Its target is not known.

The use of a sample-barcoded 5' primer and a J-beta primer mix characterized a second PCR of roughly 6 to 11 cycles. Researchers report that each sample yielded at least 2.5 million CDR3-containing paired-end reads. Via MiXCR, TCRdb re-called the 5' RACE reads, giving one row per CDR3 protein. The sample consists of some 900,000 distinct CDR3 sequences, 48% of them appearing once. The clonotype was recovered from a man between 25 and 39 years old in good health. Sequencing input: blood. The chain couples TRBV12-3 or TRBV12-4 to TRBJ2-7; 8 bases are shared with TRBD1. The J call may be in error: the DNA end matches TRBJ2-5 better. The CDR3 region is CASSSKTGDWGETQYF. CDR3 coding DNA: TGTGCCAGCAGCTCAAAGACAGGGGATTGGGGAGAGACCCAGTACTTC.